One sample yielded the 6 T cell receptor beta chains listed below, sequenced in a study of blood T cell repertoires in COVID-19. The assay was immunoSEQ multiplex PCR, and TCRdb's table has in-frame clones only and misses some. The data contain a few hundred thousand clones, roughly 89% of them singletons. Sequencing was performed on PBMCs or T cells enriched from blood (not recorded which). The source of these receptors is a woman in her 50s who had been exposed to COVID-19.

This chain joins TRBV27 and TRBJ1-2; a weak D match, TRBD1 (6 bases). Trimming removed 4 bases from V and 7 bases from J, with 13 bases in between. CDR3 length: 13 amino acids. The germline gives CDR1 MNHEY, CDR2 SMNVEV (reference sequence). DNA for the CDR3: TGTGCCAGCAGTTGGGGGGGGCGCTTTGGCTACACCTTC. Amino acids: CASSWGGRFGYTF.

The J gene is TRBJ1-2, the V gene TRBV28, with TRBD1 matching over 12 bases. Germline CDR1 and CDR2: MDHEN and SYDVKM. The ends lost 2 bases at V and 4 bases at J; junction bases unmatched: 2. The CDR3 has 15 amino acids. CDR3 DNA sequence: TGTGCCAGCAGTTTAGGGACAGGGGGCGTCTATGGCTACACCTTC. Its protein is CASSLGTGGVYGYTF.

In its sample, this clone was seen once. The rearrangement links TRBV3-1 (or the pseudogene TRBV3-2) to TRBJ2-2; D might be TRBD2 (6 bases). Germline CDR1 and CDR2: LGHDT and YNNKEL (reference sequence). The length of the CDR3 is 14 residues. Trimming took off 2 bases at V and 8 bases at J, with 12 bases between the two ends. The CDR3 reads CASSQRRGGGELFF. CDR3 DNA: TGTGCCAGCAGCCAACGTCGCGGAGGGGGGGAGCTGTTTTTT.

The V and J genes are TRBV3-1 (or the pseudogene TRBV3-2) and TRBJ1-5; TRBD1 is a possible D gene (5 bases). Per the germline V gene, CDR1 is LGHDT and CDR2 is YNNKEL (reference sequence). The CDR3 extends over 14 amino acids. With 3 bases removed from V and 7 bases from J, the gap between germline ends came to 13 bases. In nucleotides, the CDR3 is TGTGCCAGCAGCCATGGGGGAGGGCCCCAGCCCCAGCATTTT. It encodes CASSHGGGPQPQHF.

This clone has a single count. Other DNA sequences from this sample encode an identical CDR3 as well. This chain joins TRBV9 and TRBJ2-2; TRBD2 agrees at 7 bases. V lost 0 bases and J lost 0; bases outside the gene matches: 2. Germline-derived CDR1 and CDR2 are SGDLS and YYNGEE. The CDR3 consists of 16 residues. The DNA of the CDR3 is TGTGCCAGCAGCGTAGTCGCGGGGGCGAACACCGGGGAGCTGTTTTTT. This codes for CASSVVAGANTGELFF.

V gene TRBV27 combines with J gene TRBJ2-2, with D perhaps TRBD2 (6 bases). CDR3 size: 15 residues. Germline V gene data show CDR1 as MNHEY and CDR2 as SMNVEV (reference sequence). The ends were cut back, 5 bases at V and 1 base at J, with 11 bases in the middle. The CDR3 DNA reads TGTGCCAGCAGTCATAGTAGCGGGAACACCGGGGAGCTGTTTTTT. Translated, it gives CASSHSSGNTGELFF.